This TCR beta chain was sequenced in a study of blood T cell repertoires in COVID-19. About the study: The study drew acute and convalescent COVID-19 samples from the United States, Italy and Spain. PBMCs, B-cell-depleted T cells, or T cells were the source of the cDNA or gDNA that made up the material.

Data came from immunoSEQ multiplex PCR; TCRdb stores just in-frame clones and leaves some out. Found here are over 300,000 clones, roughly 90% of them singletons; the top ten hold over 0.9%. Everyone who took part was roughly 18 to 90 years old, and they came from fewer than 25 US areas. The sample consisted of PBMCs or T cells enriched from blood (not recorded which). This clonotype was obtained from a woman aged 30 to 39 with acute COVID-19.

This CDR3 is CASSPRGGQDEAFF. The CDR3 DNA sequence: TGTGCCAGCTCACCAAGGGGGGGTCAGGATGAAGCTTTCTTT. J is TRBJ1-1 and V is TRBV18, with D possibly being TRBD1 (6 bases). This CDR3 is 14 amino acids long. Trimming took 2 bases from V and 7 from J, leaving 14 bases between them. In germline, CDR1 is KGHSH, CDR2 LQKENI. The whole variable domain, filled in from reference TRBV18 and TRBJ1-1, reads NAGVMQNPRHLVRRRGQEARLRCSPMKGHSHVYWYRQLPEEGLKFMVYLQKENIIDESGMPKERFSAEFPKEGPSILRIQQVVRGDSAAYFCASSPRGGQDEAFFGQGTRLTVV.